The T cell receptor (beta chain) described here comes from a study of CD8 T cells in ankylosing spondylitis. The study's findings and limits: There was a TCR beta motif, made of eight highly homologous variants, that appeared characteristic of ankylosing spondylitis blood. Disease-associated clones were reportedly significantly overrepresented in matched ankylosing spondylitis synovial fluid.

A note on this clonotype: Antigen unknown.

5'-RACE, quantitative and with molecular barcodes, yielded the TCR beta libraries. Each CDR3 protein is one row after TCRdb ran MiXCR on the 5' RACE reads. The sample has just over 350,000 distinct CDR3 sequences, approximately 22% seen once; the top ten hold 10% to 15%. The source material was blood, either unsorted or a sorted T cell fraction (not recorded which). The sequence was obtained from a male donor with ankylosing spondylitis or in good health (not recorded which).

CDR3: CSVELAGVYTDTQYF. The CDR3, as DNA: TGCAGCGTTGAACTAGCGGGGGTGTACACAGATACGCAGTATTTT. The J gene is TRBJ2-3, the V gene TRBV29-1, with TRBD2 identical over 10 bases. This CDR3 region has 15 residues. Trimming removed 2 bases from V and 2 bases from J; junction bases left unmatched: 4. Germline V gene data show CDR1 as SQVTM and CDR2 as ANQGSEA.